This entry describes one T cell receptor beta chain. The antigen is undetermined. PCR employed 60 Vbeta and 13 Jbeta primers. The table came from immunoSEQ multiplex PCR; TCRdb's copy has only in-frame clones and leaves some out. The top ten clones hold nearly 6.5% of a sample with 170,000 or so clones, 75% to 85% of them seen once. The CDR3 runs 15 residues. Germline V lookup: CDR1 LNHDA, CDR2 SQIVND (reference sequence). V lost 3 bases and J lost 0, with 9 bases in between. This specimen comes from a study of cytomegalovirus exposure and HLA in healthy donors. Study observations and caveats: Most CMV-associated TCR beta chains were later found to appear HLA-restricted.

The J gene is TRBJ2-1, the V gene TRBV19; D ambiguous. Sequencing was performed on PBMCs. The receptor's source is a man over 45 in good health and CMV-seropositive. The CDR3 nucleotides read TGTGCCAGTAGTATTTCACCCAGCTCCTACAATGAGCAGTTCTTC. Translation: CASSISPSSYNEQFF.